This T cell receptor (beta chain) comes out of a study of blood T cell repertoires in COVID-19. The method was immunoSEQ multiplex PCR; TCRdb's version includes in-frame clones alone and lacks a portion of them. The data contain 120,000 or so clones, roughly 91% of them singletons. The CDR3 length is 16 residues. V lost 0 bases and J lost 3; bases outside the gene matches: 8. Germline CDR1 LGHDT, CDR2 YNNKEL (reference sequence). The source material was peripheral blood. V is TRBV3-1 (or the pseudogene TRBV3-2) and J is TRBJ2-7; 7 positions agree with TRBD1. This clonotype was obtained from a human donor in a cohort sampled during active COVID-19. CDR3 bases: TGTGCCAGCAGCCAAGATCTTTTGTCAGGGGGCTACGAGCAGTACTTC. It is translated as CASSQDLLSGGYEQYF.